One T cell receptor (beta chain) is described in this entry. The data were obtained in a study of blood T cell repertoires in COVID-19. Overall study context: Acute and convalescent COVID-19 specimens originated in the United States, Italy and Spain.

In the authors' workflow: Reference gene primer amplification gave nucleated cell count estimates. Using immunoSEQ multiplex PCR, the repertoire was profiled, and TCRdb retains in-frame clones only, with some absent. D and trimming were read from the DNA, whereas the V and J calls and clone size are those reported in that table. The sample shows 250,000 or so clones, around 87% of them seen only once. The TCR sequence derives from a woman aged 40 to 50 who had recovered from COVID-19. Sequencing used peripheral blood.

DNA of the CDR3: TGTGCCAGCAGTGAACAGGTTCATAACTATGGCTACACCTTC. Protein product: CASSEQVHNYGYTF. The chain is built from TRBV6-1 and TRBJ1-2; D gene unclear. Per the germline V gene, CDR1 is MNHNS and CDR2 is SASEGT. The CDR3 consists of 14 residues. V lost 2 bases, J lost 1 base, and 8 bases lay in between.